The subject of this entry is one T cell receptor beta chain. Seattle patient enrollment occurred during active infection, with longitudinal follow-up thereafter. TCRdb's copy holds only in-frame clones and misses some; the assay was immunoSEQ multiplex PCR. The sample lists 150,000 to 200,000 clones, more than 75% occurring once. These data originate in a study of blood T cell repertoires in COVID-19. Germline loops: CDR1 SGHAT, CDR2 FQNNGV. The ends lost 3 bases at V and 6 bases at J; junction bases unmatched: 10. The CDR3 is 16 residues long. This rearrangement joins TRBV11-2 to TRBJ2-7, with 11 bases matching TRBD2. This sequence was found in a woman older than 75 with COVID-19, enrolled during active disease. Sequencing was performed on peripheral blood. CDR3 nucleotide sequence: TGTGCCAGCAGCTTTGGGACCGGACTAGCGGGTATCGAGCAGTACTTC. Translation gives CASSFGTGLAGIEQYF.